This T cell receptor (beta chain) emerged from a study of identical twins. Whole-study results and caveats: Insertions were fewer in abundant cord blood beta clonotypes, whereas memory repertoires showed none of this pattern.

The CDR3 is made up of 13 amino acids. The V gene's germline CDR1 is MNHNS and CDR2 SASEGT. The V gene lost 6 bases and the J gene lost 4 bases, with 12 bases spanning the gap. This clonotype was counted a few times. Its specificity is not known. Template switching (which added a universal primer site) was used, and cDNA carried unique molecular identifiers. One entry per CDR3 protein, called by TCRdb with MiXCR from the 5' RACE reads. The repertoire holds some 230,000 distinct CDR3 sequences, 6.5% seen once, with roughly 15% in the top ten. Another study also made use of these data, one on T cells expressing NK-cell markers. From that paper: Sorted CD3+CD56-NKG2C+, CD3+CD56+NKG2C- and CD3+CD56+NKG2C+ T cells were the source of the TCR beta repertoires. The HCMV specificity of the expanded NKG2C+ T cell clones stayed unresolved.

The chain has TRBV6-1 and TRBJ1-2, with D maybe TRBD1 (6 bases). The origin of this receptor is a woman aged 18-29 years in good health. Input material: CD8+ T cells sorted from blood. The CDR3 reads CASSRQVPYGYTF. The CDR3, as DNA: TGTGCCAGCAGCAGACAGGTCCCCTATGGCTACACCTTC.